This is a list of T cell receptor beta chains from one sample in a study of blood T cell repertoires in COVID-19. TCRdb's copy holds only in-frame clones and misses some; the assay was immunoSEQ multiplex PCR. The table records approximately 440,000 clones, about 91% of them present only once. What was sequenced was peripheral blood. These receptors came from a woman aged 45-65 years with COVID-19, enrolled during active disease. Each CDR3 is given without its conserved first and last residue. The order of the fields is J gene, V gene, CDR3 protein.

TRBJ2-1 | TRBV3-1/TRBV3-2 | ASSQGPAGGAVNEQF
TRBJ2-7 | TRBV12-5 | ASGFEDEQY
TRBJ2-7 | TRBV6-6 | ASSSYDRVNEQY
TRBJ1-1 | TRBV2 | ASSKTPGQVEAF
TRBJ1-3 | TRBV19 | ASSTQTGETGNTIY
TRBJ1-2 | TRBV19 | ASRNLLANYGYT
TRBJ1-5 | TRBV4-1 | ASSQPPRGSNQPQH
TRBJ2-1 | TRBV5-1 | ASSTTSGVGNEQF
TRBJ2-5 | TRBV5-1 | ASSLDREGETQY
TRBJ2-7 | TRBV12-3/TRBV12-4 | ASSFIQGSEQY
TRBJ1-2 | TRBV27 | ASSLGTGPVYGYT
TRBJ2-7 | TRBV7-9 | ASSGQETSYEQY
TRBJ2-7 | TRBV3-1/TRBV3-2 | ASSDDTREQY
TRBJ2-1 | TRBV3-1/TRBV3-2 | ASSQEGLTSGGGNEQF
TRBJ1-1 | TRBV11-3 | ASSSSTGTEAF
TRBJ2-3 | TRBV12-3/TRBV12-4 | ASSSYRADTQY
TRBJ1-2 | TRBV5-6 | ASSLLGGRGYT
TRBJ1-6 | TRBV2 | ASARDSSSYNSPLH
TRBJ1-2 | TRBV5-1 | ASPADRGDYGYT
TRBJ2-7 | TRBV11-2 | ASSFRGGGGEQY
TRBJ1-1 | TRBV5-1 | ASSLAPGQGTEAF
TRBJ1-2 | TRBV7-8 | ASSPNPRTGQEGGYT
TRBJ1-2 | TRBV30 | AWTTGSYGYT
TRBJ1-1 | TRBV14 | ASSQVGTGLNTEAF
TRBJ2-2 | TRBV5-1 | ASSSTVTGELF
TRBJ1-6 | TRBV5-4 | ASSSRTGANSPLH
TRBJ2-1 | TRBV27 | ASSSGTGGRSAKF
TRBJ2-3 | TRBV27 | ASSFGGGTDTQY
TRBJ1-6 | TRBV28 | AASGGLSSYNSPLH
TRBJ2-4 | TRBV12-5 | ASGPGGAKNIQY
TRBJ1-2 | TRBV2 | ASSDIGVGGLMNYGYT
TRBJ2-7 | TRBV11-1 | ASSAPRGRRQY
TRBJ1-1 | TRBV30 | ACRTGGYTEAF
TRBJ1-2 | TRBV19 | ASSDREAGYT
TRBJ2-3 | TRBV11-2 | ASSGQGQGTDTQY
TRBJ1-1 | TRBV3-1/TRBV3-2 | ASSAGTAIPEAF
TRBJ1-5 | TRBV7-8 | ASSVDPGRGNQPQH
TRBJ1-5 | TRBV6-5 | ASSLDRVGQPQH
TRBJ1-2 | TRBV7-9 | ASSSQGYGYT
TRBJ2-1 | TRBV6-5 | ASNFRLAGANEQF